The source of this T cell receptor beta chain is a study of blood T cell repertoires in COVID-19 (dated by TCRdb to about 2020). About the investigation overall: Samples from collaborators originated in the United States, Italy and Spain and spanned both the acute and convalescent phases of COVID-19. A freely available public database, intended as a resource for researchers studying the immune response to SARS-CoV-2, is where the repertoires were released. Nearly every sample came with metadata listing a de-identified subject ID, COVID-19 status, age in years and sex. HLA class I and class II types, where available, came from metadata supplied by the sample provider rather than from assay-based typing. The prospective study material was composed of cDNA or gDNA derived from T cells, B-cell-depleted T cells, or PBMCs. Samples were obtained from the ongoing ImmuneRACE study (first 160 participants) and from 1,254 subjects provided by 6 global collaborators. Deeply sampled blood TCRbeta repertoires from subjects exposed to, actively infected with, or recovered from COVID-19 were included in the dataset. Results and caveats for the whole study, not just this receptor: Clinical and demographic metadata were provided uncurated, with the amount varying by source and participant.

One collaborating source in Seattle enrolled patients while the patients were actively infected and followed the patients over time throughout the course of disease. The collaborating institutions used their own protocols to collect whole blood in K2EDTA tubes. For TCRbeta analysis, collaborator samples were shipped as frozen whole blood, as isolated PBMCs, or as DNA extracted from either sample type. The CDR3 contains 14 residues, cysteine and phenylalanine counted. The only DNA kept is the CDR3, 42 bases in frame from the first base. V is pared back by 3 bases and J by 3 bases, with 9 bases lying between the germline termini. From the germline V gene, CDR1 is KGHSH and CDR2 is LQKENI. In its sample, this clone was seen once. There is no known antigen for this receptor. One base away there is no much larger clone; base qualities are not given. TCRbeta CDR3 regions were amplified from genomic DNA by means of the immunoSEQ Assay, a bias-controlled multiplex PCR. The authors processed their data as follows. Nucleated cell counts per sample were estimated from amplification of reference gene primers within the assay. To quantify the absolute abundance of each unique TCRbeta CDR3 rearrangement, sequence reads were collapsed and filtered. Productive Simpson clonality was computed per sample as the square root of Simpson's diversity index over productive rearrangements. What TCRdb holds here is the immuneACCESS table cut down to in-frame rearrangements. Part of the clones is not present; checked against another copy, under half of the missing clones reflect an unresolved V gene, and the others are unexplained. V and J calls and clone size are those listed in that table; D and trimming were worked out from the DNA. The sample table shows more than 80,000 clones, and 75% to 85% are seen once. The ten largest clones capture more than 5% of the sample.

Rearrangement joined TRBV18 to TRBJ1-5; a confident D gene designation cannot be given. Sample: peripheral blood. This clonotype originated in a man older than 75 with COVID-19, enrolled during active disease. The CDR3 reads CASSPQADNQPQHF. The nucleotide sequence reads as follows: TGTGCCAGCTCACCGCAGGCAGACAATCAGCCCCAGCATTTT. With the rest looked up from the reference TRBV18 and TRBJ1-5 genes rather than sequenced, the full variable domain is NAGVMQNPRHLVRRRGQEARLRCSPMKGHSHVYWYRQLPEEGLKFMVYLQKENIIDESGMPKERFSAEFPKEGPSILRIQQVVRGDSAAYFCASSPQADNQPQHFGDGTRLSIL.